Below, 17 T cell receptor beta chains from the same sample are listed, as sequenced in a study of tissue T cells after allogeneic stem cell transplantation. Time point reported: mouse harvest day 7 after allogeneic transplant. Mouse grafts combined 10^7 T-cell-depleted bone marrow cells with 10^6 splenic CD5+ T cells. TCRdb's copy holds only in-frame clones and misses some; the assay was immunoSEQ multiplex PCR. The sample consists of some 10,000 clones, 40% to 45% of them appearing once. The sample comprised skin. The origin of the receptors is a female BALB/c mouse given C57BL/6 T cells with graft-versus-host disease after an allogeneic hematopoietic cell transplant.

This clone was picked up a small number of times. The listed genes are named as in mouse. The read stops 1 residue short of the end of the CDR3; the missing end is completed from the germline J gene. The rearrangement links TRBV26 to TRBJ2-5; 7 positions agree with TRBD1. The CDR3 has 11 amino acids. Germline lookup yields CDR1 KGHPV and CDR2 FQNQEV (reference sequence). The trim removed 8 bases at V and 5 bases at J, leaving 1 base unmatched. The CDR3 reads CASGDRDTQYF. The sequenced part of the CDR3 DNA is TGTGCCAGCGGGGACAGAGACACCCAGTAC.

Points on this clone: Genes and germline come from the mouse. The read terminates 1 residue ahead of where the CDR3 ends, so the germline J gene completes it. V and J are TRBV15 and TRBJ2-5, with 10 positions matching TRBD1. This CDR3 is built from 14 residues. V lost 5 bases and J lost 5; bases outside the gene matches: 4. CDR1 and CDR2 from the germline V gene are SGHND and FRSKSL. The CDR3 bases that were read are TGTGCCAGCAGTACCCGGGACAGGGGAGACACCCAGTAC. It codes for CASSTRDRGDTQY. The complete CDR3 protein is CASSTRDRGDTQYF.

Concerning this clone: Gene names are mouse gene names. The read falls 1 residue short of the CDR3 end, and the missing part is taken from the germline J gene. The V call is TRBV24, the J call TRBJ1-4; 8 nucleotides align to TRBD1. This CDR3 has 14 residues. V lost 6 bases and J lost 5; bases outside the gene matches: 5. Germline V CDR1 and CDR2: KGHTA, FRNEEI. The CDR3 loop is CASRPGQANERLFF. CDR3 DNA (partial): TGTGCCAGCAGACCGGGACAGGCGAACGAAAGATTATTT.

Regarding this clone: Gene and germline names: mouse. The read ends 1 residue before the CDR3 terminus; that terminus is restored from the germline J gene. The V and J genes are TRBV13-2 and TRBJ1-1; the D gene is possibly TRBD1 (6 bases). Trimming pared 0 bases from V and 3 bases from J, leaving 9 bases between. Germline V gene sequence: CDR1 NNHNN, CDR2 SYGAGS (reference sequence). The length of the CDR3 is 14 residues. CDR3 bases read: TGTGCCAGCGGTGATGCTCACAGGGACACAGAAGTCTTC. Protein product: CASGDAHRDTEVF. From start to end, the CDR3 is CASGDAHRDTEVFF.

Notes on this clone: Gene names refer to mouse genes. The CDR3 bases that were read are TGTGCAAGCAGCTTAATTGGGGGGGGCTATGCTGAGCAGTTC. Translating it yields CASSLIGGGYAEQF. The full-length CDR3 reads as CASSLIGGGYAEQFF. The rearrangement uses TRBV16 and TRBJ2-1; 8 bases map to TRBD2. Sequencing ends 1 residue short of the CDR3 end; the germline J gene provides the rest. Germline loops: CDR1 SGHSA, CDR2 FRNQAP. The CDR3 covers 15 residues. The V segment lost 2 bases and the J segment 3 bases; nucleotides outside the gene matches: 3. The whole variable domain, filled in from reference TRBV16 and TRBJ2-1, reads NAGVIQTPRHKVTGKGQEATLWCEPISGHSAVFWYRQTIVQGLEFLTYFRNQAPIDDSGMPKERFSAQMPNQSHSTLKIQSTQPQDSAVYLCASSLIGGGYAEQFFGPGTRLTVL.

In the case of this clone: Gene names follow the mouse nomenclature. The CDR3 is cut off 1 residue early in the read; its end comes from the germline J gene. The V gene is TRBV26, the J gene TRBJ2-4; the match to TRBD2 covers 7 bases. Germline V gene sequence: CDR1 KGHPV, CDR2 FQNQEV (reference sequence). V trimming: 4 bases; J trimming: 0 bases; junction bases outside the gene matches: 4. The CDR3 is made up of 15 amino acids. CDR3 bases read: TGTGCCAGCAGTCCCTCTGGGGGTAGTCAAAACACCTTGTAC. Protein product: CASSPSGGSQNTLY. The whole CDR3 sequence reads CASSPSGGSQNTLYF.

To note about this clone: Gene names and germline refer to mouse. The CDR3 is cut off 1 residue early in the read; its end comes from the germline J gene. This sequence joins TRBV13-1 and TRBJ1-1; D remains ambiguous. The CDR3 is made up of 11 amino acids. In germline, CDR1 is NSHNY, CDR2 SYGAGN. Trimming removed 1 base from V and 2 bases from J, with 0 bases in between. CDR3 DNA, as far as it was read: TGTGCCAGCAGTGATAACACAGAAGTCTTC. Its protein product is CASSDNTEVF. The entire CDR3 protein is CASSDNTEVFF.

For this clone: The germline and genes are mouse ones. The CDR3 end falls 1 residue outside the read, so it is completed with the germline J gene. The chain couples TRBV12-1 to TRBJ1-3; D remains unclear. The CDR3 spans 12 residues. Germline CDR1 reads SGHSN; CDR2 reads HYEKVE. With 0 bases removed from V and 4 bases from J, the gap between germline ends came to 3 bases. CDR3 DNA, as far as it was read: TGTGCCAGCTCTCTCGGGGGAAATACGCTCTAT. Translating gives CASSLGGNTLY. In full, the CDR3 reads CASSLGGNTLYF.

As to this clone: Any gene name here is a mouse gene name. The read gets to within 1 residue of the CDR3 end, and the germline J gene fills in the rest. The chain links TRBV15 to TRBJ2-3; perhaps TRBD2 as D (6 bases). This CDR3 has 12 amino acids. Germline assignment: CDR1 SGHND and CDR2 FRSKSL. V lost 5 bases and J lost 9, with 12 bases in between. The CDR3 bases that were read are TGTGCCAGCAGTATGACTGGAGGGACGCTGTAT. Amino acids: CASSMTGGTLY. The CDR3, in full, reads CASSMTGGTLYF.

This clone was seen a handful of times. Gene names and germline refer to mouse. Read data end 1 residue before the CDR3 end; the end is taken from the germline J gene. The chain has TRBV13-3 and TRBJ1-4; D unclear. Germline values: CDR1 NNHDY, CDR2 SYVADS. The CDR3 length is 13 residues. V gave up 3 bases and J gave up 2 bases, with 5 bases separating them. CDR3 sequence reads: CASSGSSNERLFF. Incomplete CDR3 DNA: TGTGCCAGCAGTGGATCCTCCAACGAAAGATTATTT.

This clone has a handful of counts. Gene names and germline refer to mouse. CDR3 bases read: TGTGCCAGCAGTTCACCGGGACACCTCTCCTATGAACAGTAC. Translation gives CASSSPGHLSYEQY. The entire CDR3 protein reads CASSSPGHLSYEQYF. V is TRBV14 and J is TRBJ2-7, with TRBD1 as a possible D gene (6 bases). The sequenced fragment ends 1 residue before the CDR3 boundary, so the rest is inferred from the germline J gene. V lost 3 bases to trimming and J lost 0 bases, with 13 bases between them. Germline V lookup: CDR1 SGHDT, CDR2 FRDEAV. This CDR3 is built from 15 residues.

On this clone: The gene names given are mouse names. The read finishes 1 residue shy of the CDR3 end, and the germline J gene is used to complete it. The chain has TRBV26 and TRBJ2-3; D uncertain. The V end was cut by 0 bases, the J end by 0 bases, with 1 base between. The CDR3 length is 13 residues. Germline assignment: CDR1 KGHPV and CDR2 FQNQEV (reference sequence). CDR3 residues: CASSLSSAETLYF. Partial CDR3 DNA: TGTGCCAGCAGTCTGTCGAGTGCAGAAACGCTGTAT. Based on the CDR3 plus reference TRBV26 and TRBJ2-3, the full variable domain is NSKVIQTPRYLVKGQGQKAKMRCIPEKGHPVVFWYQQNKNNEFKFLINFQNQEVLQQIDMTEKRFSAECPSNSPCSLEIQSSEAGDSALYLCASSLSSAETLYFGSGTRLTVL.

About this clone: Each gene name is a mouse one. The read falls 1 residue short of the CDR3 end, and the missing part is taken from the germline J gene. This chain connects TRBV26 to TRBJ1-4; D is possibly TRBD1 (6 bases). CDR3 size: 14 residues. Germline V gene sequence: CDR1 KGHPV, CDR2 FQNQEV (reference sequence). V was clipped by 4 bases and J by 3 bases, with 9 bases between them. CDR3 bases read: TGTGCCAGCAGTCCGGGACACACCAACGAAAGATTATTT. Protein sequence: CASSPGHTNERLF. From start to end, the CDR3 is CASSPGHTNERLFF. The whole variable domain, filled in from reference TRBV26 and TRBJ1-4, reads NSKVIQTPRYLVKGQGQKAKMRCIPEKGHPVVFWYQQNKNNEFKFLINFQNQEVLQQIDMTEKRFSAECPSNSPCSLEIQSSEAGDSALYLCASSPGHTNERLFFGHGTKLSVL.

This clone was seen a handful of times. Gene names and germline refer to mouse. The CDR3 goes on 1 residue after the read ends, and that part is filled in from the germline J gene. The chain uses TRBV5 and TRBJ1-4, with D possibly matching TRBD1 (5 bases). Germline values: CDR1 LGHNA, CDR2 YNLKQL (reference sequence). There are 16 residues in the CDR3. V lost 0 bases and J 3 bases, leaving 11 bases between the germline ends. The CDR3 is CASSQERAGANERLFF. The sequenced part of the CDR3 DNA is TGTGCCAGCAGCCAAGAAAGGGCGGGGGCCAACGAAAGATTATTT.

About this clone: Germline and genes here are mouse. Read data end 1 residue before the CDR3 end; the end is taken from the germline J gene. This chain uses TRBV1 with TRBJ2-5; the D gene could be TRBD1 or TRBD2 (5 bases each). This CDR3 is built from 13 residues. V lost 3 bases to trimming and J lost 3 bases, with 7 bases between them. Germline loops: CDR1 NSQYPW, CDR2 LRSPGD (reference sequence). CDR3 DNA (partial): TGCACCTGCAGTGCCCGGGGGCAAGACACCCAGTAC. Translating gives CTCSARGQDTQY. The complete CDR3 protein is CTCSARGQDTQYF. Variable domain in full (rest from reference TRBV1 and TRBJ2-5): VTLLEQNPRWRLVPRGQAVNLRCILKNSQYPWMSWYQQDLQKQLQWLFTLRSPGDKEVKSLPGADYLATRVTDTELRLQVANMSQGRTLYCTCSARGQDTQYFGPGTRLLVL.

In this sample, this clone turned up a few times. Any gene name here is a mouse gene name. Read data end 1 residue before the CDR3 end; the end is taken from the germline J gene. The V call is TRBV15, the J call TRBJ2-7; D not certain. CDR1 is SGHND, CDR2 FRSKSL, per germline. The CDR3 runs 14 residues. V gave up 6 bases and J gave up 0 bases, with 12 bases separating them. Here the CDR3 reads CASSPQAGSYEQYF. The sequenced CDR3 bases are TGTGCCAGCAGCCCCCAGGCGGGCTCCTATGAACAGTAC.

About this clone: Gene and germline names: mouse. The read is 1 residue too short to cover the CDR3 end, so that end is filled in from the germline J gene. The chain has TRBV31 and TRBJ2-4; 8 nucleotides line up with TRBD2. Losses at the gene ends were 3 bases for V and 1 base for J; bases not matched to a gene: 3. This CDR3 comprises 14 residues. The germline gives CDR1 GKSSPN, CDR2 SITVG. The DNA read from the CDR3 is TGTGCCTGGAGCCTACTGGGGGGTCAAAACACCTTGTAC. Translated: CAWSLLGGQNTLY. In full, the CDR3 reads CAWSLLGGQNTLYF.